This TCR beta chain came from a study of T cell changes during pregnancy in multiple sclerosis. Profiled with immunoSEQ multiplex PCR; TCRdb holds only in-frame clones, not every one. Among more than 50,000 clones, less than 95% were seen once, and the ten largest hold about 0.49%. The CDR3 extends over 14 amino acids. V was pared by 4 bases and J by 0 bases, with 10 bases between. Germline V CDR1 and CDR2: SQVTM, ANQGSEA. The chain uses TRBV29-1 and TRBJ2-4; D is possibly TRBD1 (6 bases). The receptor was isolated from a female donor in good health, enrolled as a control in a pregnancy study. The sequencing used CD4+ T cells from peripheral blood mononuclear cells, collected after pregnancy. CDR3 loop: CSVVGALAKNIQYF. The CDR3 DNA follows: TGCAGCGTTGTGGGGGCTTTAGCCAAAAACATTCAGTACTTC.